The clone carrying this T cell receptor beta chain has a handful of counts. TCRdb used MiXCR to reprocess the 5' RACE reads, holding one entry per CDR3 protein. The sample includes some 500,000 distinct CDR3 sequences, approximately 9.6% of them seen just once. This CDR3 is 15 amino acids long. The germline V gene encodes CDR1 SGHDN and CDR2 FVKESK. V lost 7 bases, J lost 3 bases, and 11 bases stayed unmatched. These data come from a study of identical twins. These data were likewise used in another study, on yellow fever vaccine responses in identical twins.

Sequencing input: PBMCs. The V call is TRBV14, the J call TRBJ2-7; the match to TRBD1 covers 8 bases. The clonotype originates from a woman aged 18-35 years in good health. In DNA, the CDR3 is TGTGCCAGCAATTTGGGACAGGCGACCTTCTACGAGCAGTACTTC. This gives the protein CASNLGQATFYEQYF.